This T cell receptor beta chain is drawn from a study of tumor-infiltrating lymphocytes in localized non-small cell lung cancer. Study-level information: The cohort mixed smokers and never-smokers, several histologies, and some post-neoadjuvant-chemotherapy samples.

Remarks on this clone: Its antigen is unknown. Its ends do not fully match the called genes, so a read error is possible.

Generated by immunoSEQ multiplex PCR, the TCRdb table keeps only in-frame clones and is missing some. Altogether around 21,000 clones are present, more than 75% being singletons, with the ten largest covering less than 3.5%. The study's findings and limits: Tumor T-cell fraction from TCR sequencing was not associated with recurrence-free survival (p = 0.61). Each assay used a separate piece of the same tissue.

This TCR was recovered from a human donor with non-small cell lung cancer. Material: lung tumor tissue.

CDR3 sequence (DNA): TGTGCCAGCTCACCCGGGGCCCGCCTAACTAACTATGGCCACACCTTC. It translates to CASSPGARLTNYGHTF. J is TRBJ1-2 and V is TRBV18, with a tentative D call TRBD1 (5 bases). Germline lookup yields CDR1 KGHSH and CDR2 LQKENI. There are 16 residues in the CDR3. Full variable domain (remainder filled in from reference TRBV18 and TRBJ1-2): NAGVMQNPRHLVRRRGQEARLRCSPMKGHSHVYWYRQLPEEGLKFMVYLQKENIIDESGMPKERFSAEFPKEGPSILRIQQVVRGDSAAYFCASSPGARLTNYGHTFGSGTRLTVV.